Listed below are T cell receptor beta chains from one sample, sequenced in a study of blood T cells in healthy people across ages. TCRdb itself ran the 5' RACE reads through MiXCR, one entry per CDR3 protein. The sample has approximately 1.5 million distinct CDR3 sequences, 40% to 45% seen once; the top ten hold about 3.8%. Sequenced input: blood. These receptors were obtained from a woman younger than 35 in good health. CDR3s include the opening cysteine and the closing phenylalanine or tryptophan. A D gene is named only where the DNA matches it firmly. Size values are once, few and many counts, or a class for expanded clones, and some rows have none.

cdr3_length | d_call | clone_size | j_call | v_call | cdr3_nt | cdr3_aa
14 | TRBD2 | - | TRBJ2-3 | TRBV20-1 | TGCAGCGGTCGGGCGGGGGGACCCTCAGATACGCAGTATTTT | CSGRAGGPSDTQYF
15 | TRBD1 | - | TRBJ2-7 | TRBV4-3 | TGCGCCAGCAGCCAAGCCATGGGACAGGGGTACGAGCAGTACTTC | CASSQAMGQGYEQYF
14 | - | few | TRBJ1-1 | TRBV18 | TGTGCCAGCTCGTCAAGTCCAAGAAGTACTGAAGCTTTCTTT | CASSSSPRSTEAFF
13 | - | once | TRBJ2-5 | TRBV28 | TGTGCCAGCAGTTTATGGAGGGTAAAAGAGCAGTACTTC | CASSLWRVKEQYF
15 | TRBD1 | many | TRBJ2-7 | TRBV4-3 | TGTGCCAGCAGCTTACGGACAGGGTACTCCTACGAGCAGTACTTC | CASSLRTGYSYEQYF
16 | TRBD2 | - | TRBJ2-2 | TRBV20-1 | TGCAGTGCTCTCACTAGCGGGGGATGGAACACCGGGGAGCTGTTTTTT | CSALTSGGWNTGELFF
15 | TRBD1 | - | TRBJ1-1 | TRBV25-1 | TGTGCCAGCAAGAGGACAGGGGGTACTCACACTGAAGCTTTCTTT | CASKRTGGTHTEAFF
13 | - | few | TRBJ2-2 | TRBV25-1 | TGTGCCAGCAGTAGGCACGGCACCGGGGAGCTGTTTTTT | CASSRHGTGELFF
16 | - | - | TRBJ2-1 | TRBV20-1 | TGCAGTGCTATTCCTCTCCGCGTACACTCCTACAATGAGCAGTTCTTC | CSAIPLRVHSYNEQFF
14 | TRBD2 | - | TRBJ2-3 | TRBV4-2 | TGTGCCAGCAGCCAAGGGCGGGAGTTCATTACGCAGTATTTT | CASSQGREFITQYF
17 | TRBD2 | - | TRBJ2-5 | TRBV5-1 | TGCGCCAGCAGCCCGGGACTAGCGGGAGGGCCACAAGAGACCCAGTACTTC | CASSPGLAGGPQETQYF
13 | - | - | TRBJ2-4 | TRBV27 | TGTGCCAGCTCAAGGACCGTTCAAAACATTCAGTACTTC | CASSRTVQNIQYF
13 | - | - | TRBJ2-7 | TRBV2 | TGTGCCAGCAGTGAAAGGGTTCCCTACGAGCAGTACTTC | CASSERVPYEQYF
15 | - | - | TRBJ2-4 | TRBV4-3 | TGCGCCAGCAGCCAAGATTTGGGGAGTAGGGACATTCAGTACTTC | CASSQDLGSRDIQYF
14 | - | few | TRBJ2-3 | TRBV28 | TGTGCCAGCAGCCGGGCGCGGTTCACAGATACGCAGTATTTT | CASSRARFTDTQYF
15 | - | - | TRBJ2-7 | TRBV4-1 | TGCGCCAGCAGCCCTCAAAGTTGGTTCTCCTACGAGCAGTACTTC | CASSPQSWFSYEQYF
13 | - | once | TRBJ2-5 | TRBV7-2 | TGTGCCAGCAGCGCCCGACGCCAAGAGACCCGGTACTTC | CASSARRQETRYF
11 | - | - | TRBJ2-1 | TRBV6-6 | TGTGCCAGCCTCTGGTACAATGAGCAGTTCTTC | CASLWYNEQFF
15 | - | - | TRBJ1-5 | TRBV21-1 | TGTGCCAGCAGCAAAAAAGGAGACAGGGCTCAGCCCCAGCATTTT | CASSKKGDRAQPQHF
15 | TRBD1 | - | TRBJ1-6 | TRBV7-2 | TGTGCCAGCAGCCCACAGGGACAGAGATATTCACCCCCCCACTTT | CASSPQGQRYSPPHF
16 | TRBD1 | few | TRBJ1-6 | TRBV9 | TGTGCCAGCAGCATCTCCGGGACAGTCAATAATTCACCCCTCCACTTT | CASSISGTVNNSPLHF
14 | - | few | TRBJ1-1 | TRBV10-3 | TGTGCCATCAGGACAGTACAGGGTAACACTGAAGCTTTCTTT | CAIRTVQGNTEAFF
11 | - | few | TRBJ2-5 | TRBV28 | TGTGCCAGCAGTCCATTAAAGACCCAGTACTTC | CASSPLKTQYF
12 | - | - | TRBJ1-2 | TRBV4-3 | TGCGCCAGCCGGGGCTTATCGTATGGCTACACCTTC | CASRGLSYGYTF
15 | TRBD2 | - | TRBJ2-5 | TRBV28 | TGTGCCAGCATCCTAGGAACTAGCGGGAGCTGGGAGCAGTACTTC | CASILGTSGSWEQYF
17 | - | few | TRBJ2-7 | TRBV12-3/TRBV12-4 | TGTGCCAGCACTCGCTGGGGCGGAGGAGAATCCTCCTACGAGCAGTACTTC | CASTRWGGGESSYEQYF
14 | - | - | TRBJ2-7 | TRBV5-1 | TGCGCCAGCAGCGGAAACCAGGGCCCCGCAGGGCAGTACTTC | CASSGNQGPAGQYF
17 | - | - | TRBJ1-1 | TRBV30 | TGTGCCTGGAGTGGCCCCCTCAGTTATCCGAGGGCCACTGAAGCTTTCTTT | CAWSGPLSYPRATEAFF
14 | - | few | TRBJ2-3 | TRBV7-2 | TGTGCCAGCAGCTTAGACAGGGCGGGTGATACGCAGTATTTT | CASSLDRAGDTQYF
16 | - | - | TRBJ2-1 | TRBV4-3 | TGCGCCAGCAGCCGAATCGACCGGCGGGAAGGGAATGAGCAGTTCTTC | CASSRIDRREGNEQFF
15 | TRBD2 | - | TRBJ2-7 | TRBV9 | TGTGCCAGCAGCGTAACAACTAGCGGGCGGTTCGAGCAGTACTTC | CASSVTTSGRFEQYF
16 | - | - | TRBJ1-3 | TRBV5-6 | TGTGCCAGCAGCTTCGTGGACCGATTCTCTGGAAACACCATATATTTT | CASSFVDRFSGNTIYF